These T cell receptor beta chains were read from a single sample in a study of T cell responses to AZD1222 COVID-19 vaccine. Repertoires were generated with immunoSEQ multiplex PCR, while TCRdb's copy carries only in-frame clones and drops some. This table has roughly 150,000 clones, approximately 88% appearing once. Sample: peripheral blood, taken on day 0 of MenACWY control vaccination. Every receptor here comes from an adult in good health. Each CDR3 is given with its conserved first and last residue. Each record gives: V gene, D gene, CDR3 length, clone size, J gene, CDR3 protein, CDR3 DNA. D genes are given only for firm matches. The size entry is marked missing in some rows and otherwise reads once, few, many or a size class.

V: TRBV6-2/TRBV6-3; D: TRBD2; length: 15; size: NA; J: TRBJ2-3; CDR3: CASSYQRDHTDTQYF; DNA: TGTGCCAGCAGCTATCAGCGGGATCACACAGATACGCAGTATTTT
V: TRBV5-5; D: NA; length: 16; size: NA; J: TRBJ2-7; CDR3: CASSRRAEGSSYEQYF; DNA: TGTGCCAGCAGCCGGAGAGCAGAGGGTTCCTCCTACGAGCAGTACTTC
V: TRBV15; D: NA; length: 16; size: NA; J: TRBJ2-7; CDR3: CATSSSWGGESYEQYF; DNA: TGTGCCACCAGCAGTTCCTGGGGGGGCGAGTCCTACGAGCAGTACTTC
V: TRBV5-1; D: NA; length: 16; size: NA; J: TRBJ2-2; CDR3: CASSPSPGVSGGELFF; DNA: TGCGCCAGCAGCCCTAGCCCTGGGGTATCAGGCGGGGAGCTGTTTTTT
V: TRBV6-6; D: NA; length: 15; size: NA; J: TRBJ2-2; CDR3: CASSYSIQATGELFF; DNA: TGTGCCAGCAGTTACTCGATCCAGGCAACCGGGGAGCTGTTTTTT
V: TRBV9; D: NA; length: 14; size: NA; J: TRBJ1-2; CDR3: CASSEGGSNYGYTF; DNA: TGTGCCAGCAGCGAGGGCGGTTCTAACTATGGCTACACCTTC
V: TRBV7-2; D: NA; length: 15; size: NA; J: TRBJ2-1; CDR3: CASTHRTENYNEQFF; DNA: TGTGCCAGCACCCACAGGACTGAAAACTACAATGAGCAGTTCTTC
V: TRBV28; D: NA; length: 12; size: NA; J: TRBJ2-1; CDR3: CASRQGLNEQFF; DNA: TGTGCCAGCAGGCAGGGACTCAATGAGCAGTTCTTC
V: TRBV18; D: NA; length: 14; size: NA; J: TRBJ1-4; CDR3: CASSPRTRDEKLFF; DNA: TGTGCCAGCTCACCTCGAACGAGGGATGAAAAACTGTTTTTT
V: TRBV9; D: TRBD1; length: 15; size: few; J: TRBJ2-1; CDR3: CASSAVPGQGAGKFF; DNA: TGTGCCAGCAGCGCCGTTCCGGGACAGGGGGCAGGTAAGTTCTTC
V: TRBV5-4; D: NA; length: 15; size: NA; J: TRBJ1-2; CDR3: CASSLEPESNYGYTF; DNA: TGTGCCAGCAGCTTGGAACCGGAGAGTAACTATGGCTACACCTTC
V: TRBV6-2/TRBV6-3; D: TRBD1; length: 18; size: NA; J: TRBJ2-1; CDR3: CASSYSMSRRGHQNEQFF; DNA: TGTGCCAGCAGTTACTCGATGTCTCGCAGGGGGCATCAGAATGAGCAGTTCTTC
V: TRBV6-2/TRBV6-3; D: NA; length: 14; size: NA; J: TRBJ1-5; CDR3: CASSTGTDHQPQHF; DNA: TGTGCCAGCAGTACGGGGACCGATCATCAGCCCCAGCATTTT
V: TRBV19; D: TRBD1; length: 14; size: NA; J: TRBJ1-2; CDR3: CASSWTGGAPGYTF; DNA: TGTGCCAGTAGTTGGACAGGGGGAGCTCCTGGCTACACCTTC
V: TRBV29-1; D: TRBD1; length: 13; size: NA; J: TRBJ1-1; CDR3: CSVRTGTNTEAFF; DNA: TGCAGCGTACGGACAGGGACGAACACTGAAGCTTTCTTT
V: TRBV27; D: NA; length: 16; size: NA; J: TRBJ1-4; CDR3: CASTLRGRATNEKLFF; DNA: TGTGCCAGTACCCTACGGGGGCGGGCAACTAATGAAAAACTGTTTTTT
V: TRBV30; D: TRBD1; length: 20; size: few; J: TRBJ1-6; CDR3: CAWNWTPGTGIRNYNSPLHF; DNA: TGTGCCTGGAACTGGACTCCCGGGACAGGGATTAGGAACTATAATTCACCCCTCCACTTT
V: TRBV9; D: NA; length: 16; size: NA; J: TRBJ1-4; CDR3: CASSFRGGTTNEKLFF; DNA: TGTGCCAGCAGCTTCCGAGGGGGTACAACTAATGAAAAACTGTTTTTT
V: TRBV5-1; D: NA; length: 17; size: NA; J: TRBJ2-1; CDR3: CASSSGVGQGSYNEQFF; DNA: TGCGCCAGCAGCTCGGGGGTTGGGCAGGGATCCTACAATGAGCAGTTCTTC
V: TRBV19; D: TRBD1; length: 13; size: NA; J: TRBJ1-1; CDR3: CASSTTGATEAFF; DNA: TGTGCCAGTAGTACCACAGGGGCCACTGAAGCTTTCTTT
V: TRBV15; D: NA; length: 17; size: few; J: TRBJ2-5; CDR3: CATSRLAGGTNQETQYF; DNA: TGTGCCACCAGCCGACTTGCAGGGGGGACTAACCAAGAGACCCAGTACTTC
V: TRBV5-1; D: TRBD1; length: 18; size: NA; J: TRBJ1-3; CDR3: CASSPTQSGTGSGNTIYF; DNA: TGCGCCAGCAGCCCCACTCAATCTGGGACAGGCTCTGGAAACACCATATATTTT
V: TRBV2; D: NA; length: 14; size: once; J: TRBJ2-1; CDR3: CASSRQVAYNEQFF; DNA: TGTGCCAGCAGTCGGCAGGTTGCCTACAATGAGCAGTTCTTC
V: TRBV4-3; D: NA; length: 14; size: NA; J: TRBJ1-1; CDR3: CASSQVGRNTEAFF; DNA: TGCGCCAGCAGCCAAGTGGGAAGGAACACTGAAGCTTTCTTT
V: TRBV3-1/TRBV3-2; D: TRBD1; length: 17; size: once; J: TRBJ1-2; CDR3: CASSHLGQGGANDGYTF; DNA: TGTGCCAGCAGCCATTTGGGACAGGGGGGGGCAAACGATGGCTACACCTTC
V: TRBV11-2; D: TRBD1; length: 14; size: few; J: TRBJ2-7; CDR3: CASSPGQGNYEQYF; DNA: TGTGCCAGCAGCCCGGGACAGGGGAACTACGAGCAGTACTTC
V: TRBV4-3; D: TRBD1; length: 16; size: NA; J: TRBJ1-3; CDR3: CASSQVRTGGGNTIYF; DNA: TGCGCCAGCAGCCAAGTTCGAACAGGGGGTGGAAACACCATATATTTT
V: TRBV3-1/TRBV3-2; D: NA; length: 12; size: NA; J: TRBJ2-1; CDR3: CASSQVEGEQFF; DNA: TGTGCCAGCAGCCAAGTTGAGGGTGAGCAGTTCTTC
V: TRBV4-2; D: TRBD1; length: 15; size: NA; J: TRBJ2-7; CDR3: CASSTGTGDPHEQYF; DNA: TGTGCCAGCAGCACCGGGACAGGGGACCCCCACGAGCAGTACTTC
V: TRBV7-2; D: NA; length: 15; size: NA; J: TRBJ1-1; CDR3: CASSLAGRVITEAFF; DNA: TGTGCCAGCAGCTTAGCCGGCAGGGTCATCACTGAAGCTTTCTTT
V: TRBV6-5; D: NA; length: 15; size: NA; J: TRBJ1-2; CDR3: CASSYSLGNNYGYTF; DNA: TGTGCCAGCAGTTACTCGCTGGGGAATAACTATGGCTACACCTTC
V: TRBV18; D: NA; length: 15; size: few; J: TRBJ2-2; CDR3: CASSPAGFNTGELFF; DNA: TGTGCCAGCTCACCGGCAGGGTTCAACACCGGGGAGCTGTTTTTT
V: TRBV24-1; D: NA; length: 14; size: NA; J: TRBJ2-3; CDR3: CATSARALTDTQYF; DNA: TGTGCCACCAGTGCGAGGGCTCTCACAGATACGCAGTATTTT
V: TRBV6-1; D: TRBD2; length: 16; size: few; J: TRBJ2-7; CDR3: CASSDRRGLAGDEQYF; DNA: TGTGCCAGCAGTGACCGGAGGGGACTAGCGGGAGACGAGCAGTACTTC
V: TRBV4-3; D: NA; length: 15; size: NA; J: TRBJ2-7; CDR3: CASSQGSYDGYEQYF; DNA: TGCGCCAGCAGCCAAGGATCCTACGATGGCTACGAGCAGTACTTC
V: TRBV9; D: NA; length: 12; size: NA; J: TRBJ2-2; CDR3: CASSVNSGELFF; DNA: TGTGCCAGCAGCGTAAATTCCGGGGAGCTGTTTTTT
V: TRBV5-6; D: NA; length: 16; size: NA; J: TRBJ1-6; CDR3: CASSSLRGSYNSPLHF; DNA: TGTGCCAGCAGCTCGCTCAGGGGATCCTATAATTCACCCCTCCACTTT
V: TRBV19; D: NA; length: 13; size: once; J: TRBJ1-2; CDR3: CASSIVGMNGYTF; DNA: TGTGCCAGTAGTATAGTTGGCATGAATGGCTACACCTTC
V: TRBV4-2; D: NA; length: 13; size: NA; J: TRBJ2-7; CDR3: CASSQYQLGEQYF; DNA: TGTGCCAGCAGCCAGTACCAGCTCGGCGAGCAGTACTTC
V: TRBV9; D: NA; length: 13; size: NA; J: TRBJ1-1; CDR3: CASSVSQGTEAFF; DNA: TGTGCCAGCAGCGTAAGCCAGGGCACTGAAGCTTTCTTT
V: TRBV6-5; D: TRBD1; length: 14; size: once; J: TRBJ2-1; CDR3: CASLRDRGLYEQFF; DNA: TGTGCCAGCTTACGGGACAGGGGGCTTTATGAGCAGTTCTTC
V: TRBV19; D: NA; length: 15; size: few; J: TRBJ1-1; CDR3: CASSIDLPGNTEAFF; DNA: TGTGCCAGTAGTATAGATCTTCCGGGGAACACTGAAGCTTTCTTT
V: TRBV4-3; D: NA; length: 16; size: NA; J: TRBJ2-1; CDR3: CASSQDERASYNEQFF; DNA: TGCGCCAGCAGCCAAGATGAACGGGCCTCGTACAATGAGCAGTTCTTC
V: TRBV9; D: TRBD1; length: 15; size: NA; J: TRBJ1-5; CDR3: CASSVAGGWNQPQHF; DNA: TGTGCCAGCAGCGTGGCAGGGGGTTGGAATCAGCCCCAGCATTTT
V: TRBV13; D: NA; length: 14; size: NA; J: TRBJ2-5; CDR3: CASSGTGQQETQYF; DNA: TGTGCCAGCAGCGGGACGGGCCAACAAGAGACCCAGTACTTC
V: TRBV5-4; D: NA; length: 14; size: NA; J: TRBJ2-7; CDR3: CASSPDGGGDEQYF; DNA: TGTGCCAGCAGCCCGGACGGAGGGGGCGACGAGCAGTACTTC
V: TRBV21-1; D: NA; length: 13; size: NA; J: TRBJ2-7; CDR3: CASADKGLYEQYF; DNA: TGTGCCAGCGCCGACAAGGGCCTCTACGAGCAGTACTTC
V: TRBV6-1; D: NA; length: 17; size: NA; J: TRBJ1-6; CDR3: CASSEAERGGENSPLHF; DNA: TGTGCCAGCAGTGAAGCGGAGAGGGGGGGCGAAAATTCACCCCTCCACTTT
V: TRBV7-3; D: TRBD2; length: 14; size: NA; J: TRBJ2-3; CDR3: CASSTTSGTDTQYF; DNA: TGTGCCAGCAGCACTACTAGCGGCACAGATACGCAGTATTTT
V: TRBV6-2/TRBV6-3; D: NA; length: 15; size: NA; J: TRBJ1-1; CDR3: CASSPRRGMNTEAFF; DNA: TGTGCCAGCAGCCCCAGGCGGGGCATGAACACTGAAGCTTTCTTT
V: TRBV24-1; D: TRBD1; length: 14; size: NA; J: TRBJ2-7; CDR3: CATSDTTGGYEQYF; DNA: TGTGCCACCAGTGATACGACAGGGGGCTACGAGCAGTACTTC
V: TRBV7-2; D: NA; length: 12; size: few; J: TRBJ1-1; CDR3: CASSLEGGFAFF; DNA: TGTGCCAGCAGCTTAGAGGGGGGTTTCGCTTTCTTT
V: TRBV24-1; D: NA; length: 15; size: NA; J: TRBJ1-1; CDR3: CATSESGGVNTEAFF; DNA: TGTGCCACCAGTGAGTCGGGAGGGGTTAACACTGAAGCTTTCTTT
V: TRBV15; D: NA; length: 16; size: once; J: TRBJ2-2; CDR3: CATSTLSRTNTGELFF; DNA: TGTGCCACCAGCACCCTATCCCGAACGAACACCGGGGAGCTGTTTTTT
V: TRBV6-2/TRBV6-3; D: NA; length: 15; size: NA; J: TRBJ2-7; CDR3: CASSYSPASTYEQYF; DNA: TGTGCCAGCAGTTACTCTCCGGCGTCAACCTACGAGCAGTACTTC
V: TRBV5-1; D: NA; length: 13; size: NA; J: TRBJ1-2; CDR3: CASSPTEPYGYTF; DNA: TGCGCCAGCAGCCCCACCGAACCATATGGCTACACCTTC
V: TRBV27; D: TRBD1; length: 14; size: NA; J: TRBJ1-2; CDR3: CASSLSGGRGGYTF; DNA: TGTGCCAGCAGTTTATCAGGGGGCCGAGGTGGCTACACCTTC